This T cell receptor (beta chain) was recorded in a study of cytomegalovirus exposure and HLA in healthy donors. General observations from the study: For most TCR beta V segments, an earlier analysis put the productive rate at about 90% or about 30% of the time. CMV serostatus was the only recorded immune exposure for donors. Another analysis was done later, and it associated 15,000 to 20,000 TCR beta sequences with HLA alleles at 0.05 false discovery rate.

The PCR contained 60 Vbeta and 13 Jbeta primers. Only in-frame clones appear in the TCRdb table, and some are missing; sequencing was by immunoSEQ multiplex PCR. The data contain tens of thousands of clones, approximately 81% of them singletons. Trimming at V came to 0 bases and at J to 10 bases, leaving 10 bases not matched to a gene. CDR1 MNHEY and CDR2 SVGAGI come from the germline V gene. This CDR3 has 16 amino acids. Points on this clone: Its antigen remains unknown.

Sequenced material: PBMCs. This clonotype originated in a woman under 40 in good health and CMV-seropositive. The chain couples TRBV6-5 to TRBJ2-3, with 10 bases matching TRBD1. The CDR3 bases are TGTGCCAGCAGTTACTCGACAGGGGGCCACCCGTCCGCGCAGTATTTT. Its translation is CASSYSTGGHPSAQYF.